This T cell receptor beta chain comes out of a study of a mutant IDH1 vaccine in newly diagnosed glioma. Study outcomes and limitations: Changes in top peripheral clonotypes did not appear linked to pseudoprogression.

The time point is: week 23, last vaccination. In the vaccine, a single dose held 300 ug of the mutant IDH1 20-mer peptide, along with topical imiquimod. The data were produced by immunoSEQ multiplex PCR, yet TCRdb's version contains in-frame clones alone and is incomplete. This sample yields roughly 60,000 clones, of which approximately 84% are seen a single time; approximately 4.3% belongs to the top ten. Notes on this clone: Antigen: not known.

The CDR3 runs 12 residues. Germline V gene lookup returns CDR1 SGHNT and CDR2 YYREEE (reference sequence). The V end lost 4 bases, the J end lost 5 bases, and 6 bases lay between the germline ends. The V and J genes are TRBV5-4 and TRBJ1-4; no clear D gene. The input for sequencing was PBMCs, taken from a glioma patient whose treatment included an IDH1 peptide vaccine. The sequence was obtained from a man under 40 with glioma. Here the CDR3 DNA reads TGTGCCAGCAGCGAGAGAAATGAAAAACTGTTTTTT. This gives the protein CASSERNEKLFF.